This TCR beta chain was retrieved from a study of control samples from healthy donors and cancer patients. Measured with immunoSEQ multiplex PCR; TCRdb has only the in-frame clones, and not every one. This table has over 150,000 clones, 94% appearing once. Trimming shortened V by 11 bases and J by 5 bases, and 15 bases separated the two germline ends. Germline lookup yields CDR1 SGHAT and CDR2 FQNNGV. This CDR3 region has 12 residues. The V and J genes are TRBV11-2 and TRBJ1-2, with D possibly being TRBD1 (5 bases). The TCR comes from a woman in her late teens or twenties in good health. Sequences were obtained from blood. Here the CDR3 reads CACARGRYGYTF. Here the CDR3 DNA reads TGTGCCTGTGCCCGGGGCCGATATGGCTACACCTTC.